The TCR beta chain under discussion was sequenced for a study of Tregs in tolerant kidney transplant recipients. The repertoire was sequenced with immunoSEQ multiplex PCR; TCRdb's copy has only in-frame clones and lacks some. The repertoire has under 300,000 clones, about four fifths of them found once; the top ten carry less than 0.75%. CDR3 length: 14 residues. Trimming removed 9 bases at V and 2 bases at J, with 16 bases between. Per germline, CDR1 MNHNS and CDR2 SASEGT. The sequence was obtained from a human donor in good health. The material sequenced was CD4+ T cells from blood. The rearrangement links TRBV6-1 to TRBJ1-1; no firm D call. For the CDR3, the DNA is TGTGCCAGTAGTCCTCTGGGCACCAACACTGAAGCTTTCTTT. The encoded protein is CASSPLGTNTEAFF.